The 24 T cell receptor beta chains listed next were all sequenced from one sample in a study of blood T cell repertoires in COVID-19. TCRdb keeps only in-frame clones here, not all; method: immunoSEQ multiplex PCR. The table lists 300,000 to 350,000 clones, around 90% of them singletons. The sequencing sample was made of peripheral blood. The receptors shown here come from a man younger than 45 with COVID-19, enrolled during active disease.

The chain has TRBV5-6 and TRBJ2-7; maybe TRBD1 (6 bases). Germline V gives CDR1 SGHDT, CDR2 YYEEEE. The CDR3 contains 14 residues. Trimming cost V 2 bases and J 4 bases, with 13 bases left between them. The CDR3, as DNA: TGTGCCAGCAGCTTTGTCCAGGGGACGTACGAGCAGTACTTC. It codes for CASSFVQGTYEQYF.

A single count supports this clone. The J gene is TRBJ1-4, the V gene TRBV14; 8 bases map to TRBD1. CDR1 SGHDN and CDR2 FVKESK come from the germline V gene. This CDR3 comprises 15 residues. The ends lost 0 bases at V and 8 bases at J; junction bases unmatched: 5. CDR3 protein: CASSQEQGAEEKLFF. DNA of the CDR3: TGTGCCAGCAGCCAAGAGCAGGGGGCTGAAGAAAAACTGTTTTTT. Full variable domain (missing parts from reference TRBV14 and TRBJ1-4): EAGVTQFPSHSVIEKGQTVTLRCDPISGHDNLYWYRRVMGKEIKFLLHFVKESKQDESGMPNNRFLAERTGGTYSTLKVQPAELEDSGVYFCASSQEQGAEEKLFFGSGTQLSVL.

The V and J genes are TRBV27 and TRBJ2-7; TRBD1 is a possible D gene (7 bases). This CDR3 is 12 amino acids long. CDR1 and CDR2 (germline): MNHEY, SMNVEV (reference sequence). Between the trimmed V and J ends, which lost 0 bases and 11 bases, there was a span of 11 bases. This CDR3 is CASSLSGRGEYF. DNA for the CDR3: TGTGCCAGCAGTTTATCGGGCAGGGGGGAGTACTTC.

This clone has a count of ten or more. The gene calls are TRBV4-1 and TRBJ1-2, with a tentative D call TRBD1 (5 bases). Trimming removed 0 bases from V and 0 bases from J, with 20 bases in between. CDR3 size: 19 residues. CDR1 is MGHRA, CDR2 YSYEKL, per germline. CDR3: CASSQDLGHDSQANYGYTF. DNA of the CDR3: TGCGCCAGCAGCCAAGATCTCGGACATGACTCTCAAGCTAACTATGGCTACACCTTC.

The chain joins TRBV12-1 to TRBJ2-3; the listed D gene, TRBD2, was not tested against the DNA. TRBV12-1 is a listed pseudogene. The CDR3 is 15 amino acids. Here the CDR3 DNA reads TGTGCCCACCTCGAGTCCCGGGGAGTCACAGATACGCAGTATTTT. Its protein is CAHLESRGVTDTQYF.

The chain is built from TRBV18 and TRBJ1-5; D remains ambiguous. The V end was cut by 2 bases, the J end by 0 bases, with 11 bases between. This CDR3 is built from 16 residues. Germline V gives CDR1 KGHSH, CDR2 LQKENI. This CDR3 is CASSPVDWYSNQPQHF. Written as DNA, the CDR3 is TGTGCCAGCTCACCAGTTGACTGGTATAGCAATCAGCCCCAGCATTTT.

V and J are TRBV14 and TRBJ2-5, with 8 bases identical to TRBD2. Germline CDR1 is SGHDN and CDR2 is FVKESK. The CDR3 has 12 residues. The V and J ends lost 4 bases and 7 bases, in that order; junction bases with no gene match: 2. The CDR3 nucleotides read TGTGCCAGCAGCCCCCTAGCGGGGACCCAGTACTTC. Its protein is CASSPLAGTQYF.

This chain uses TRBV19 with TRBJ1-3, with D tentatively TRBD1 (5 bases). Germline V gene data show CDR1 as LNHDA and CDR2 as SQIVND (reference sequence). V was trimmed by 5 bases and J by 8 bases, leaving 16 bases between them. The CDR3 covers 14 residues. CDR3 sequence: CASSPADKRYTIYF. CDR3 DNA sequence: TGTGCCAGTAGTCCCGCGGACAAACGCTACACCATATATTTT.

The rearrangement links TRBV2 to TRBJ2-3; a weak D match, TRBD2 (6 bases). This CDR3 has 14 residues. Germline V lookup: CDR1 SNHLY, CDR2 FYNNEI. V lost 7 bases, J lost 1 base, and 12 bases lay in between. The CDR3 protein is CASTEGQRTDTQYF. Written as DNA, the CDR3 is TGTGCCAGCACGGAGGGCCAACGCACAGATACGCAGTATTTT.

This clone was counted ten times or more. The chain is built from TRBV16 and TRBJ2-7; 8 bases match TRBD1. This CDR3 spans 13 amino acids. V lost 3 bases to trimming and J lost 7 bases; unmatched junction nucleotides: 5. Germline V gene data show CDR1 as KGHSY and CDR2 as FQNENV. The CDR3 nucleotides are TGTGCCAGCAGCCATCCAGGGGGCGGGGAGCAGTACTTC. This gives the protein CASSHPGGGEQYF.

The V gene is TRBV29-1, the J gene TRBJ1-1, with a tentative D call TRBD1 (5 bases). CDR1 is SQVTM and CDR2 is ANQGSEA in the germline V gene. V shed 8 bases and J shed 5 bases, with 21 bases lying between them. The CDR3 consists of 14 residues. This chain's CDR3 is CSFLPTGGGTEAFF. The CDR3 nucleotides read TGCAGCTTTCTACCCACCGGGGGAGGGACTGAAGCTTTCTTT.

The chain couples TRBV27 to TRBJ1-5; possibly TRBD1 for D (6 bases). The germline gives CDR1 MNHEY, CDR2 SMNVEV (reference sequence). Trimming took off 5 bases at V and 2 bases at J, with 19 bases between the two ends. The CDR3 has 17 residues. CDR3 loop: CASSDTSTGWRNQPQHF. CDR3 sequence (DNA): TGTGCCAGCAGTGACACCTCAACAGGGTGGCGCAATCAGCCCCAGCATTTT.

The rearrangement links TRBV7-8 to TRBJ2-5; D perhaps matches TRBD2 (5 bases). Germline V gives CDR1 SGHVS, CDR2 FQNEAQ. The CDR3 runs to 13 residues. The V gene lost 9 bases and the J gene lost 1 base, with 12 bases spanning the gap. CDR3 in DNA: TGTGCCAGTCGGGAACAGCCCCAAGAGACCCAGTACTTC. It encodes CASREQPQETQYF.

This clone is a singleton in its sample. This chain uses TRBV7-9 with TRBJ2-7; 10 bases are a match to TRBD2. V lost 1 base, J lost 4 bases, and 10 bases stayed unmatched. From germline, CDR1 is SEHNR and CDR2 FQNEAQ (reference sequence). The CDR3 contains 17 residues. CDR3 amino acids: CASSLGAGGPKVYEQYF. The DNA for the CDR3 is TGTGCCAGCAGCTTAGGAGCGGGAGGGCCAAAGGTTTACGAGCAGTACTTC.

This clone was counted only a few times. V gene TRBV6-2 or TRBV6-3 combines with J gene TRBJ1-5; unclear D gene. The V and J ends lost 5 bases and 2 bases respectively, with 16 bases between them. Germline assignment: CDR1 MNHEY and CDR2 SVGEGT. The length of the CDR3 is 16 residues. Written as DNA, the CDR3 is TGTGCCAGCAGTATCTATGGGTCCGGGGGCAATCAGCCCCAGCATTTT. As protein: CASSIYGSGGNQPQHF.

Note on this clone: Relative to the germline gene, one junction end is altered; a read error may explain this. At the DNA level, this CDR3 is encoded by other sequences in the same sample as well. The chain links TRBV6-5 to TRBJ2-7, with D perhaps matching TRBD1 (5 bases). The CDR3 is 14 amino acids. Germline CDR1 is MNHEY and CDR2 is SVGAGI. The CDR3 is CASSYSGRVYEQYF. CDR3 coding DNA: TGTGCCAGCAGTTACTCGGGCAGGGTCTACGAGCAGTATTTC.

The chain is built from TRBV11-3 and TRBJ2-1; D perhaps matches TRBD1 (6 bases). The CDR3 consists of 13 residues. V lost 5 bases and J lost 5, with 10 bases in between. Germline CDR1 reads SGHNT; CDR2 reads YENEEA. CDR3 nucleotide sequence: TGTGCCAGCAGCCTGGGGGCCCACAATGAGCAGTTCTTC. This translates into CASSLGAHNEQFF. The entire variable domain, with the rest obtained from reference TRBV11-3 and TRBJ2-1, is as follows: EAGVVQSPRYKIIEKKQPVAFWCNPISGHNTLYWYLQNLGQGPELLIRYENEEAVDDSQLPKDRFSAERLKGVDSTLKIQPAELGDSAVYLCASSLGAHNEQFFGPGTRLTVL.

The CDR3: CASSMWSSYGYTF. The CDR3 DNA reads as TGTGCCAGTAGTATGTGGAGTTCTTATGGCTACACCTTC. The chain is built from TRBV19 and TRBJ1-2; D gene ambiguous. Germline V gives CDR1 LNHDA, CDR2 SQIVND (reference sequence). The CDR3 runs 13 residues. Trimming cost V 3 bases and J 5 bases, with 10 bases left between them.

The J gene is TRBJ2-7, the V gene TRBV25-1; a possible D gene is TRBD1 (8 bases). Germline assignment: CDR1 MGHDK and CDR2 SYGVNS. With 0 bases removed from V and 6 bases from J, the gap between germline ends came to 15 bases. The CDR3 extends over 15 amino acids. CDR3 amino acids: CASSEYTGGDAEQYF. The CDR3 DNA is TGTGCCAGCAGTGAATATACAGGGGGGGATGCCGAGCAGTACTTC.

The V call is TRBV5-6, the J call TRBJ2-7, with D uncertain. Germline V lookup: CDR1 SGHDT, CDR2 YYEEEE. Trimming took 3 bases from V and 0 from J, leaving 10 bases between them. The CDR3 covers 14 residues. Here the CDR3 reads CASSSPRSSYEQYF. The CDR3 bases are TGTGCCAGCAGCTCCCCACGGAGCTCCTACGAGCAGTACTTC.

This clone has more than one count but fewer than ten. The chain is built from TRBV3-1 (or the pseudogene TRBV3-2) and TRBJ1-1, with 8 bases matching TRBD1. Trimming cost V 4 bases and J 0 bases; bases outside gene matches: 7. The CDR3 covers 16 residues. CDR1 and CDR2 from the germline V gene are LGHDT and YNNKEL (reference sequence). The CDR3 bases are TGTGCCAGCAGCCCTGGACAGGGTACGATGAACACTGAAGCTTTCTTT. As protein: CASSPGQGTMNTEAFF.

The rearrangement joins TRBV6-2 or TRBV6-3 to TRBJ2-1; 9 nucleotides match TRBD2. The V segment lost 6 bases and the J segment 8 bases; nucleotides outside the gene matches: 14. Germline CDR1 and CDR2: MNHEY and SVGEGT. This CDR3 is 16 amino acids long. The CDR3 loop is CASSRALAGYLDEQFF. CDR3 in DNA: TGTGCCAGCAGCCGAGCTCTAGCGGGATATTTAGATGAGCAGTTCTTC.

The rearrangement joins TRBV19 to TRBJ1-2, with D perhaps matching TRBD1 (5 bases). V gave up 4 bases and J gave up 4 bases, with 10 bases separating them. The germline V gene encodes CDR1 LNHDA and CDR2 SQIVND (reference sequence). CDR3 size: 13 residues. The CDR3, as DNA: TGTGCCAGTAGTACGGGACTCCCCTATGGCTACACCTTC. This codes for CASSTGLPYGYTF.

For this clone: Relative to the germline gene, one junction end is altered; a read error may explain this. Other DNA sequences from this sample encode an identical CDR3 as well. The V gene is TRBV3-1 (or the pseudogene TRBV3-2), the J gene TRBJ2-1; D is perhaps TRBD1 (6 bases). The CDR3 extends over 17 amino acids. Germline V gives CDR1 LGHDT, CDR2 YNNKEL (reference sequence). The CDR3 spells CASSQFLGKGVDNEQFF. CDR3 sequence (DNA): TGTGCCAGTAGCCAATTTCTAGGGAAGGGGGTGGACAATGAGCAGTTCTTC.